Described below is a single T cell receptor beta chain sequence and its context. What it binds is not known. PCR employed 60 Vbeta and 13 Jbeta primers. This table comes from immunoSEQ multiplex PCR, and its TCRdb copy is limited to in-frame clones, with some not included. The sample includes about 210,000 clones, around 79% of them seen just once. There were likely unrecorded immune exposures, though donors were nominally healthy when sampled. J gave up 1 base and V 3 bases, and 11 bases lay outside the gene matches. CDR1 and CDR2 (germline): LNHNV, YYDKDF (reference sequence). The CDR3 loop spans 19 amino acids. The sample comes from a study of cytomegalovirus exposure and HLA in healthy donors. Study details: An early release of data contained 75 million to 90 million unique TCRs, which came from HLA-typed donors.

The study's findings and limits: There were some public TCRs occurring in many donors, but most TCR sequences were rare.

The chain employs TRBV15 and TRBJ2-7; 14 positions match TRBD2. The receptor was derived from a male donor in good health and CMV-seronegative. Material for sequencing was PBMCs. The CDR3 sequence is CATSSLPGLAGVASYEQYF. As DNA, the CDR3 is TGTGCCACCAGCAGCCTCCCGGGACTAGCGGGAGTAGCTTCCTACGAGCAGTACTTC. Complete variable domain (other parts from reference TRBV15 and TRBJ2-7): DAMVIQNPRYQVTQFGKPVTLSCSQTLNHNVMYWYQQKSSQAPKLLFHYYDKDFNNEADTPDNFQSRRPNTSFCFLDIRSPGLGDTAMYLCATSSLPGLAGVASYEQYFGPGTRLTVT.